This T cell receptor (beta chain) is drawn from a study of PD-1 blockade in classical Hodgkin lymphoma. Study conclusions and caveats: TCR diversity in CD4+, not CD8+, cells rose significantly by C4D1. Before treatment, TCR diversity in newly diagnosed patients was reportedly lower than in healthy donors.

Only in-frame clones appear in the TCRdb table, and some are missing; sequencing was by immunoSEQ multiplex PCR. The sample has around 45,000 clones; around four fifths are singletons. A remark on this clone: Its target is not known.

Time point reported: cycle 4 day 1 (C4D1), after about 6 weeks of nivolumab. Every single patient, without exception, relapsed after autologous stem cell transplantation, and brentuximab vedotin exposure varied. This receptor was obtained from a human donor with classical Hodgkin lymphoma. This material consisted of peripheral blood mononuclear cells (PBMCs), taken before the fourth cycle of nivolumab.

The CDR3 DNA sequence: TGTGCCAGCAGTGGAGGGACTCACGCGCAGTACTTC. It specifies CASSGGTHAQYF. The chain employs TRBV6-6 and TRBJ2-7; a possible D gene is TRBD2 (6 bases). The CDR3 has 12 amino acids. V lost 5 bases to trimming and J lost 9 bases, with 14 bases between them. CDR1 MNHNY and CDR2 SVGAGI come from the germline V gene (reference sequence).